This record concerns one T cell receptor (beta chain) sequence. V was pared by 4 bases and J by 9 bases, with 11 bases of the junction left unmatched. CDR1 and CDR2 (germline): SGDLS, YYNGEE. The CDR3 has 16 amino acids. This table comes from immunoSEQ multiplex PCR, and its TCRdb copy is limited to in-frame clones, with some not included. The sample holds tens of thousands of clones, around 87% seen once. The record originates from a study of blood T cell repertoires in COVID-19. Sample: peripheral blood. The clonotype originates from an older woman with COVID-19, enrolled during active disease. The rearrangement links TRBV9 to TRBJ2-1; 12 bases are shared with TRBD2. CDR3: CASSQYPSGRAFEQFF. CDR3 coding DNA: TGTGCCAGCAGCCAATACCCTAGCGGGAGGGCCTTTGAGCAGTTCTTC.